Following are 27 T cell receptor beta chains from one sample sequenced in a study of shared clonotypes between healthy human individuals. The table came from immunoSEQ multiplex PCR; TCRdb's copy has only in-frame clones and leaves some out. The data show some 480,000 clones, 79% seen once. The sample consisted of PBMCs. The source is a middle-aged woman in good health. Some clones in this sample may be carry-over from other donors' samples.

The chain has TRBV5-1 and TRBJ1-3; TRBD1 aligns across 7 bases. This CDR3 contains 15 residues. Unmatched junction bases numbered 5, after V lost 1 base and J lost 4 bases. CDR1 is SGHRS, CDR2 YFSETQ, per germline. CDR3 in DNA: TGCGCCAGCAGCTTGAGGGGGCAGGGAGGAAACACCATATATTTT. It codes for CASSLRGQGGNTIYF.

The chain joins TRBV30 to TRBJ2-4, with D hard to call. This CDR3 has 13 amino acids. The germline gives CDR1 GTSNPN, CDR2 SVGIG (reference sequence). The CDR3: CGLRVFGKNIQYF. CDR3 nucleotide sequence: TGTGGATTACGGGTATTCGGCAAAAACATTCAGTACTTC. Variable domain in full (rest from reference TRBV30 and TRBJ2-4): SQTIHQWPATLVQPVGSPLSLECTVEGTSNPNLYWYRQAAGRGLQLLFYSVGIGQISSEVPQNLSASRPQDRQFILSSKKLLLSDSGFYLCGLRVFGKNIQYFGAGTRLSVL.

The chain uses TRBV10-3 and TRBJ2-7; D gene uncertain. Germline V gives CDR1 ENHRY, CDR2 SYGVKD. This CDR3 comprises 12 residues. Deletions cut 4 bases from V and 7 bases from J, with 11 bases between. As DNA, the CDR3 is TGTGCCATCAGTGGGTTGACCTTTGAGCAGTACTTC. It specifies CAISGLTFEQYF.

The rearrangement joins TRBV10-3 to TRBJ2-5; D unresolved. Germline CDR1 is ENHRY and CDR2 is SYGVKD. V dropped 3 bases and J dropped 2 bases, with 7 bases sitting between them. CDR3 length: 13 residues. The CDR3 region has the DNA TGTGCCATCAGTGACCAGCAACAAGAGACCCAGTACTTC. This codes for CAISDQQQETQYF.

This clone was found a few times. An end of the junction does not agree with germline; a read error may underlie this. The same CDR3 is also encoded by other DNA sequences in this sample. The CDR3 reads CASSLWDLAGGPDTQYF. The CDR3 bases are TGTGCTAGCAGTTTATGGGACCTAGCGGGAGGGCCAGATACGCAGTATTTT. This chain connects TRBV28 to TRBJ2-3, with 12 bases matching TRBD2. The CDR3 covers 17 residues. The germline V gene has CDR1 MDHEN and CDR2 SYDVKM.

The chain couples TRBV18 to TRBJ1-5, with 7 positions matching TRBD1. Looked up from germline, CDR1 is KGHSH and CDR2 is LQKENI. V gave up 6 bases and J gave up 8 bases; unmatched junction bases: 7. CDR3 size: 13 residues. The CDR3, as DNA: TGTGCCAGCTCCCCCCGGGACAGAGAGCCCCAGCATTTT. Its protein product is CASSPRDREPQHF. Full variable domain (missing parts from reference TRBV18 and TRBJ1-5): NAGVMQNPRHLVRRRGQEARLRCSPMKGHSHVYWYRQLPEEGLKFMVYLQKENIIDESGMPKERFSAEFPKEGPSILRIQQVVRGDSAAYFCASSPRDREPQHFGDGTRLSIL.

This chain connects TRBV20-1 to TRBJ2-7; D is uncertain. This CDR3 spans 11 amino acids. Germline V lookup: CDR1 DFQATT, CDR2 SNEGSKA (reference sequence). Trimming stripped 6 bases from V and 2 bases from J, with 8 bases between. The CDR3 here is CSANYPYEQYF. In DNA form, the CDR3 reads TGCAGTGCGAATTACCCCTACGAGCAGTACTTC.

This chain joins TRBV29-1 and TRBJ2-5, with D possibly being TRBD2 (5 bases). The CDR3 covers 15 residues. The germline CDR1 and CDR2 sequences are SQVTM and ANQGSEA. V was clipped by 0 bases and J by 4 bases, with 15 bases between them. The CDR3 protein is CSVEDLLEYRETQYF. The CDR3 region has the DNA TGCAGCGTTGAAGATCTACTAGAGTATCGAGAGACCCAGTACTTC.

This clone has just a few counts. V gene TRBV13 combines with J gene TRBJ2-7; 9 positions agree with TRBD2. This CDR3 is built from 16 residues. Germline assignment: CDR1 PRHDT and CDR2 FYEKMQ (reference sequence). The trim removed 2 bases at V and 3 bases at J, leaving 8 bases unmatched. Here the CDR3 DNA reads TGTGCCAGCAGCTTACAGGGACTAGCCGGGGTCTACGAGCAGTACTTC. Its protein is CASSLQGLAGVYEQYF.

V and J are TRBV21-1 and TRBJ1-1; the table assigns TRBD1, which was not confirmed against the DNA. TRBV21-1 is given as a pseudogene. The CDR3 is 17 amino acids. The CDR3 reads CASSKVLRQGMDTEAFF. Written as DNA, the CDR3 is TGTGCCAGCAGCAAAGTGTTACGACAGGGGATGGACACTGAAGCTTTCTTT.

This clone was seen a single time. The chain joins TRBV9 to TRBJ2-1; 8 positions match TRBD2. This CDR3 region has 17 residues. The germline V gene has CDR1 SGDLS and CDR2 YYNGEE. Germline trimming cut 3 bases from V and 5 bases from J; bases unmatched to any gene: 13. DNA of the CDR3: TGTGCCAGCAGCGCGGGCGGGACTAGTGGGCCCAACAATGAGCAGTTCTTC. Its protein product is CASSAGGTSGPNNEQFF.

As regards this clone: Other nucleotide sequences in the sample specify the same CDR3. The chain joins TRBV6-5 to TRBJ2-2; a weak D match, TRBD2 (5 bases). V dropped 0 bases and J dropped 4 bases, with 6 bases sitting between them. This CDR3 has 14 amino acids. In germline, CDR1 is MNHEY, CDR2 SVGAGI. The CDR3 spells CASSYSEGTGELFF. The DNA for the CDR3 is TGTGCCAGCAGTTACTCTGAGGGCACCGGGGAGCTGTTTTTT.

The chain combines TRBV2 with TRBJ2-5, with D possibly being TRBD2 (6 bases). This CDR3 has 16 amino acids. Per the germline V gene, CDR1 is SNHLY and CDR2 is FYNNEI. Trimming pared 6 bases from V and 5 bases from J, leaving 22 bases between. Here the CDR3 DNA reads TGTGCCAGCAGATTAACTGGGACCTCCGGAGGGGAGACCCAGTACTTC. Translated: CASRLTGTSGGETQYF.

The rearrangement joins TRBV19 to TRBJ2-7; D perhaps matches TRBD2 (6 bases). CDR1 is LNHDA, CDR2 SQIVND, per germline (reference sequence). CDR3 length equals 14 residues. Trimming took 3 bases from V and 2 from J, leaving 11 bases between them. The CDR3 is CASSMVGGTYEQYF. Here the CDR3 DNA reads TGTGCCAGTAGTATGGTCGGGGGAACCTACGAGCAGTACTTC.

V and J are TRBV19 and TRBJ2-7; perhaps D is TRBD1 or TRBD2 (5 bases each). Deletions cut 7 bases from V and 2 bases from J, with 24 bases between. Germline CDR1 is LNHDA and CDR2 is SQIVND (reference sequence). There are 17 residues in the CDR3. The CDR3 coding sequence is TGTGCCAGTACCGCTTCCCCCGGGACCCACCGCCCCTACGAGCAGTACTTC. It yields the protein CASTASPGTHRPYEQYF. The full variable domain, with the rest looked up from reference TRBV19 and TRBJ2-7, is DGGITQSPKYLFRKEGQNVTLSCEQNLNHDAMYWYRQDPGQGLRLIYYSQIVNDFQKGDIAEGYSVSREKKESFPLTVTSAQKNPTAFYLCASTASPGTHRPYEQYFGPGTRLTVT.

This chain connects TRBV5-1 to TRBJ1-1; perhaps TRBD1 as D (5 bases). CDR1 and CDR2 from the germline V gene are SGHRS and YFSETQ. V shed 0 bases and J shed 4 bases, with 10 bases lying between them. This CDR3 has 14 amino acids. The CDR3 reads CASSLEGGVTEAFF. CDR3 bases: TGCGCCAGCAGCTTGGAGGGAGGGGTCACTGAAGCTTTCTTT.

The genes are TRBV7-6 and TRBJ2-5, with TRBD1 identical over 9 bases. J gave up 5 bases and V 3 bases, and 4 bases lay outside the gene matches. Germline V gene lookup returns CDR1 SGHVS and CDR2 FNYEAQ. The CDR3 covers 14 residues. CDR3 sequence (DNA): TGTGCCAGCAGCTTTACAGGGGGCGTCGAGACCCAGTACTTC. Translated, it gives CASSFTGGVETQYF.

The chain has TRBV7-8 and TRBJ2-7, with TRBD1 matching over 8 bases. The CDR3 totals 16 residues. V lost 4 bases, J lost 3 bases, and 11 bases stayed unmatched. Germline CDR1 and CDR2: SGHVS and FQNEAQ. In nucleotides, the CDR3 is TGTGCCAGCAGCTCCCAGGGGGCGATGGGGAACTACGAGCAGTACTTC. As protein: CASSSQGAMGNYEQYF.

The V and J genes are TRBV4-1 and TRBJ2-1, with 12 bases matching TRBD1. This CDR3 is built from 15 residues. CDR1 is MGHRA, CDR2 YSYEKL, per germline. The ends lost 4 bases at V and 8 bases at J; junction bases unmatched: 6. CDR3 sequence: CASSRGGQGAYEQFF. As DNA, the CDR3 is TGCGCCAGCAGCCGGGGGGGACAGGGGGCTTATGAGCAGTTCTTC.

The CDR3 sequence: CATTRTSSVGEQFF. The DNA of the CDR3 is TGTGCCACAACTCGTACTAGCAGTGTCGGTGAGCAGTTCTTC. The rearrangement joins TRBV18 to TRBJ2-1, with D possibly being TRBD2 (6 bases). Germline V gives CDR1 KGHSH, CDR2 LQKENI. The V end lost 10 bases, the J end lost 9 bases, and 22 bases lay between the germline ends. The CDR3 covers 14 residues.

V and J are TRBV4-1 and TRBJ2-5, with unresolved D. Trimming stripped 2 bases from V and 5 bases from J, with 9 bases between. This CDR3 has 13 amino acids. The germline V gene has CDR1 MGHRA and CDR2 YSYEKL. CDR3 nucleotide sequence: TGCGCCAGCAGCCAATGGGGTCCGGAGACCCAGTACTTC. It translates to CASSQWGPETQYF.

Ten or more counts support this clone. V and J are TRBV30 and TRBJ1-6; TRBD1 is a possible D gene (5 bases). The CDR3 extends over 13 amino acids. Germline CDR1 GTSNPN, CDR2 SVGIG (reference sequence). V shed 4 bases and J shed 5 bases, with 9 bases lying between them. The CDR3, as DNA: TGTGCCTGGAATGACAGAAATAATTCACCCCTCCACTTT. Translating gives CAWNDRNNSPLHF.

This clone was picked up a small number of times. Other DNA sequences in this sample translate to the same CDR3. V and J are TRBV7-9 and TRBJ1-3; D unclear. Trimming took off 3 bases at V and 1 base at J, with 10 bases between the two ends. Germline values: CDR1 SEHNR, CDR2 FQNEAQ (reference sequence). The CDR3 consists of 15 residues. For the CDR3, the DNA is TGTGCCAGCAGCTTTGCAGGTGTTTCTGGAAACACCATATATTTT. Protein sequence: CASSFAGVSGNTIYF. The full variable domain, with the rest looked up from reference TRBV7-9 and TRBJ1-3, is DTGVSQNPRHKITKRGQNVTFRCDPISEHNRLYWYRQTLGQGPEFLTYFQNEAQLEKSRLLSDRFSAERPKGSFSTLEIQRTEQGDSAMYLCASSFAGVSGNTIYFGEGSWLTVV.

The J gene is TRBJ2-1, the V gene TRBV5-4, with D possibly being TRBD1 or TRBD2 (6 bases each). V dropped 0 bases and J dropped 6 bases, with 13 bases sitting between them. The CDR3 contains 15 residues. CDR1 is SGHNT and CDR2 is YYREEE in the germline V gene (reference sequence). In DNA form, the CDR3 reads TGTGCCAGCAGCTTGGGTGGGGGGCCCTTCAATGAGCAGTTCTTC. This encodes CASSLGGGPFNEQFF.

J is TRBJ2-1 and V is TRBV29-1; 7 bases line up with TRBD2. CDR1 is SQVTM, CDR2 ANQGSEA, per germline. The CDR3 contains 14 residues. The J segment lost 7 bases and the V segment lost 7 bases, leaving 13 bases of the junction unmatched. CDR3 DNA: TGCAGCGGGAGGGGCGGGAGCTGGGAGAATGAGCAGTTCTTC. Its protein product is CSGRGGSWENEQFF.

The gene calls are TRBV5-1 and TRBJ2-3; 14 nucleotides align to TRBD2. The V and J ends lost 3 bases and 5 bases, in that order; junction bases with no gene match: 5. The CDR3 runs 16 residues. The germline gives CDR1 SGHRS, CDR2 YFSETQ. CDR3 in amino acids: CASSSEGLAGVDTQYF. The DNA of the CDR3 is TGCGCCAGCAGCTCGGAGGGACTAGCGGGGGTAGATACGCAGTATTTT.

The chain couples TRBV5-8 to TRBJ2-2, with D hard to call. This CDR3 region has 15 residues. V was clipped by 1 base and J by 4 bases, with 11 bases between them. Germline V gene lookup returns CDR1 SGHTS and CDR2 YDEGEE. The CDR3 DNA reads TGTGCCAGCAGCTTGTGGTCGGAACCCACCGGGGAGCTGTTTTTT. Translation: CASSLWSEPTGELFF. Complete variable domain (other parts from reference TRBV5-8 and TRBJ2-2): EAGVTQSPTHLIKTRGQQATLRCSPISGHTSVYWYQQALGLGLQFLLWYDEGEERNRGNFPPRFSGRQFPNYSSELNVNALELEDSALYLCASSLWSEPTGELFFGEGSRLTVL.